This TCR beta chain was recovered during a study of cytomegalovirus exposure and HLA in healthy donors. The CDR3 sequence is 16 residues long. It was the approximately 120-subject validation cohort, separate from the roughly 700-subject first cohort, to which the donors belonged. As to this clone: Its antigen is as yet unknown.

Whole-study findings and limits: Through in vitro validation, three CMV-associated chains were shown to be specific for CMV antigens. Most observed TCR sequences were rare, whereas some public TCRs were detected in many donors. TCR beta chains numbering 164 were designated cytomegalovirus-associated.

Here immunoSEQ multiplex PCR was the method, and the copy in TCRdb shows in-frame clones only, minus some. The sample has 90,000 to 150,000 clones, approximately 88% seen once. The TCR was taken from a woman aged 18-29 years in good health and CMV-seropositive. This chain links TRBV1 with TRBJ2-1; the table calls TRBD1, which could not be checked here. TRBV1 is shown as a pseudogene. Specimen: PBMCs. DNA for the CDR3: TGCACCAGCAGCCACAATAGGGGTACCCACTACAATGAGCAGTTCTTC. It yields the protein CTSSHNRGTHYNEQFF.